These T cell receptor beta chains were read from a single sample in a study of blood T cell repertoires in COVID-19. This table comes from immunoSEQ multiplex PCR, and its TCRdb copy is limited to in-frame clones, with some not included. The sample holds 9,500 to 10,000 clones, 81% seen once. The specimen was peripheral blood. The receptors stem from a man between 60 and 75 years old with active COVID-19. Each CDR3 is given with its conserved first and last residue. A D gene is named only where the DNA matches it firmly. Size tells how often a clone was seen (once, few, many) or the class of an expanded clone, and some rows leave it out.

j_call v_call clone_size d_call cdr3_length cdr3_nt cdr3_aa
TRBJ1-1 TRBV19 NA NA 17 TGTGCCAGTAGTCTTTCCTTTATAGCCAGCTTGAACACTGAAGCTTTCTTT CASSLSFIASLNTEAFF
TRBJ1-5 TRBV4-3 NA NA 14 TGCGCCAGCAGCCCCACAGGGCCTGGGCAGCCCCAGCATTTT CASSPTGPGQPQHF
TRBJ2-2 TRBV11-3 NA NA 17 TGTGCCAGCAGCTTAGTTGGTGGGACACTGGGCACCGGGGAGCTGTTTTTT CASSLVGGTLGTGELFF
TRBJ2-3 TRBV7-6 NA NA 12 TGTGCCAGCAGCCCCCCGTCAGATACGCAGTATTTT CASSPPSDTQYF
TRBJ1-1 TRBV27 NA NA 13 TGTGCCAGCAGGGGAGATTGGTACACTGAAGCTTTCTTT CASRGDWYTEAFF
TRBJ2-7 TRBV7-2 NA TRBD2 17 TGTGCCAGCAGCCCCGGGACTAGCGGGGGGACCTCCTACGAGCAGTACTTC CASSPGTSGGTSYEQYF
TRBJ2-5 TRBV19 NA NA 13 TGTGCCAGTAGTATTGGAGCGTGGGAGACCCAGTACTTC CASSIGAWETQYF
TRBJ2-5 TRBV19 few NA 14 TGTGCCAGCAAGGTTGGGCAGGCTGGTAAGACCCAGTACTTC CASKVGQAGKTQYF
TRBJ1-2 TRBV9 NA TRBD1 15 TGTGCCAGCAGCCTGAGGGACAGGGGGGGGTATGGCTACACCTTC CASSLRDRGGYGYTF
TRBJ2-5 TRBV29-1 NA TRBD2 15 TGCAGCGTTGGGGCTAGCGGGGGGTTCCAAGAGACCCAGTACTTC CSVGASGGFQETQYF
TRBJ2-5 TRBV5-1 NA NA 13 TGCGCCAGCAGCAGGACATTCGGGGAGACCCAGTACTTC CASSRTFGETQYF
TRBJ2-2 TRBV2 NA NA 15 TGTGCCAGCAGAAAAAACAACAGGGACACCGGGGAGCTGTTTTTT CASRKNNRDTGELFF
TRBJ2-3 TRBV7-2 NA TRBD1 14 TGTGCCAGCGGAAGGGACAGGGATGCAGATACGCAGTATTTT CASGRDRDADTQYF
TRBJ1-3 TRBV7-9 NA NA 15 TGTGCCAGCAGCTTAACGGGAGGGTTCGGAAACACCATATATTTT CASSLTGGFGNTIYF
TRBJ2-2 TRBV9 once NA 15 TGTGCCAGCAGCGTAGGGCTCACCGGGACCGGGGAGCTGTTTTTT CASSVGLTGTGELFF
TRBJ2-7 TRBV15 NA NA 13 TGTGCCACCAGCAGAGAGCGATTCGGCGAGCAGTACTTC CATSRERFGEQYF
TRBJ1-2 TRBV15 once NA 17 TGTGCCACCAGCAGAGATCCTTTAAACCGGGAGTTCCAGGTTTACACCTTC CATSRDPLNREFQVYTF
TRBJ2-1 TRBV6-5 once NA 13 TGTGCCAGCAGGCCGGGGACCTACAATGAGCAGTTCTTC CASRPGTYNEQFF
TRBJ2-5 TRBV7-2 NA NA 13 TGTGCCAGCCGGCGGGTGGCGGGAGAGACCCAGTACTTC CASRRVAGETQYF
TRBJ2-6 TRBV7-9 NA TRBD1 18 TGTGCCAGCAGCTCTCACCGAGACAGGGTTTCTGGGGCCAACGTCCTGACTTTC CASSSHRDRVSGANVLTF
TRBJ1-2 TRBV28 NA TRBD1 14 TGTGCCAGCAGTACCCAAGGGACAGGTGGCGGCTACACCTTC CASSTQGTGGGYTF
TRBJ2-7 TRBV12-3/TRBV12-4 NA TRBD1 11 TGTGCCAGCAGTCCCGGGACAGCTTTATACTTC CASSPGTALYF